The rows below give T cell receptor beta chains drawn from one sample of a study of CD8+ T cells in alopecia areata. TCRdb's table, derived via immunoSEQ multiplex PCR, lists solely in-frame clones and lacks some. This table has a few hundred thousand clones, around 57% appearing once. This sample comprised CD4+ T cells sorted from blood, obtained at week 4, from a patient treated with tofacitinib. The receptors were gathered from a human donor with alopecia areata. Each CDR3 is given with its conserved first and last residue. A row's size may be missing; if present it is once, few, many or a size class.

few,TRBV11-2,CASSLGRILKPGTDYGYTF
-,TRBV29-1,CSVVTGAANEKLFF
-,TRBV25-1,CASSRGQGISPLHF
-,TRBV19,CASSDRSRNTEAFF
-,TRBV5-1,CASSPEARQDSGGYTF
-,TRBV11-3,CASRGQRGTDTQYF
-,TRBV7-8,CASSGQGANTEAFF
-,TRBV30,CAWSVTGESPLHF
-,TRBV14,CASSPDRGLGEQYF
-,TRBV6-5,CASSPGPPSNQPQHF
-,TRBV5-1,CASTGTSGEKLFF
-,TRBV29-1,CSVVTAYGYTF
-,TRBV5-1,CASLIGQRYGYTF
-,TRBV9,CASSAPGTGDNEQYF
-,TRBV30,CAWRGRTDSPLHF
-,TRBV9,CASSVVQGNGYTF
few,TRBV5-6,CASSLGPGRETQYF
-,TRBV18,CASSLTGITNYGYTF
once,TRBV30,CAWTGDRQNSPLHF
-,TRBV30,CAWSRDRLGGTIYF
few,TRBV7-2,CASSFGTGGSLRTIYF
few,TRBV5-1,CASSRGDRNTEAFF
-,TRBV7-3,CASSPKGTNKYEQYF
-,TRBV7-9,CASSLPQEVTRQLNEKLFF
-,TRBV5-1,CASSPAGTSGNTIYF
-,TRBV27,CASSPGTARRYGYTF
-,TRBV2,CASRGTSLRREQYF
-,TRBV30,CAWNQGTANTEAFF
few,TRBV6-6,CASTRQGQSPLHF
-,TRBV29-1,CSVVAGGNEQFF
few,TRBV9,CASSVVMTGSYEQYF
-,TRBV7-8,CASSVRDVSPLHF
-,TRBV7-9,CASSFRAEGTEAFF
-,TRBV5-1,CASRKDYEQYF
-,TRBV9,CASSVETGDYEQYF
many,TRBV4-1,CASSHYGGGDEKLFF
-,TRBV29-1,CSVEGGVDQPQHF